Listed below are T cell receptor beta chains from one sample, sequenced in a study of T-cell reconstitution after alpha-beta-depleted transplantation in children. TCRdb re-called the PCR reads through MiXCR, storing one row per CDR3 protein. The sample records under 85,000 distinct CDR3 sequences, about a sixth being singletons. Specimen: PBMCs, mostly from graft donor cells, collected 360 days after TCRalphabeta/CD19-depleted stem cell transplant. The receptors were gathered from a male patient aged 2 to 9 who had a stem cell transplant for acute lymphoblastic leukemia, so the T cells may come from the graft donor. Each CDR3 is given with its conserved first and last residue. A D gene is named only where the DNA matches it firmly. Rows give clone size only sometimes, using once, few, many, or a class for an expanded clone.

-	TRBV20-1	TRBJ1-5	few	TGCAGTGCTAGACCCCAGGGAAGCAATCAGCCCCAGCATTTT	CSARPQGSNQPQHF
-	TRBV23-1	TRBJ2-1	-	TGCGCCAGCGGGGGTCTATTGGACATTGAGCAGTTCTTC	CASGGLLDIEQFF
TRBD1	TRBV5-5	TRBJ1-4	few	TGTGCCAGCAGCCCATTTCCGGGACAGATTAATGAAAAACTGTTTTTT	CASSPFPGQINEKLFF
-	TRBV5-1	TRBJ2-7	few	TGCGCCAGCAGCTCGAGGTTATTCGACGAGCAGTACTTC	CASSSRLFDEQYF
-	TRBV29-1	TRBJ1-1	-	TGCAGCGCCGTAGAAGGTGAAGCTTTCTTT	CSAVEGEAFF
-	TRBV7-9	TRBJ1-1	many	TGTGCCAGCAGCTTAGAGTCCCGGGGGACTGAAGCTTTCTTT	CASSLESRGTEAFF
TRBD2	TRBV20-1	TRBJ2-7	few	TGCAGTGCTAGAGATCTTCGAGCGGGAGGGGCCTACGAGCAGTACTTC	CSARDLRAGGAYEQYF
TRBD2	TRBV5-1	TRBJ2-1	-	TGCGCCAGCAGCTGGAGCGGGAGTGGGTCCTACAATGAGCAGTTCTTC	CASSWSGSGSYNEQFF
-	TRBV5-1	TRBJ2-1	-	TGCGCCAGCAGCTTGATTGTTTCTTTCTACAATGAGCAGTTCTTC	CASSLIVSFYNEQFF
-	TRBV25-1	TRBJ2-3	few	TGTGCCAGCAGCCCGAAAGATACGCAGTATTTT	CASSPKDTQYF
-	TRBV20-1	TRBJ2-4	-	TGCAGTGCTAGGACAGACAAAAACATTCAGTACTTC	CSARTDKNIQYF
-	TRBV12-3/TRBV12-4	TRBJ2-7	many	TGTGCCAGCAGTCGACACTCCTACGAGCAGTACTTC	CASSRHSYEQYF
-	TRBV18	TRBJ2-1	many	TGTGCCAGCTCACCTGTGGACGGGCACAATGAGCAGTTCTTC	CASSPVDGHNEQFF
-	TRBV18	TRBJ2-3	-	TGTGCCAGCTCCCTCGTCGGATCTCACACAGATACGCAGTATTTT	CASSLVGSHTDTQYF
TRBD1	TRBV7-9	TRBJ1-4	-	TGTGCCAGCAGCCCTGACAGGGTAGCTAATGAAAAACTGTTTTTT	CASSPDRVANEKLFF
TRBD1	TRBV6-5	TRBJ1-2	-	TGTGCCAGCAGATACAGGGGTGGCGGCTACACCTTC	CASRYRGGGYTF
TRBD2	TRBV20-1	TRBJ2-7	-	TGCAGTGCTAGAGGAGTAGCGGGAGACTACGAGCAGTACTTC	CSARGVAGDYEQYF
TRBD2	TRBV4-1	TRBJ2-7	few	TGCGCCAGCAGCCAAGCTAGCGGAAACTACGAGCAGTACTTC	CASSQASGNYEQYF
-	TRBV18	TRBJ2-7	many	TGTGCCAGCTCACCGAGGCGGACAGCGTCCTACGAGCAGTACTTC	CASSPRRTASYEQYF
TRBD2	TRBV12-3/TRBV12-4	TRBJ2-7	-	TGTGCCAGCAGTTTAGGACTAGCGGGGATCTTGTACTTC	CASSLGLAGILYF
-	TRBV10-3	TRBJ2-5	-	TGTGCCATCAGTGAGTCCCCATCGCAAGAGACCCAGTACTTC	CAISESPSQETQYF
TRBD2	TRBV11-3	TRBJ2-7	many	TGTGCCAGCAGCCTCCTGAGGACTAGCGTCCCCTACGAGCAGTACTTC	CASSLLRTSVPYEQYF
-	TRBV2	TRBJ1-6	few	TGTGCCAGCAATTCGGGAGGGCCGACGAAATCACCCCTCCACTTT	CASNSGGPTKSPLHF
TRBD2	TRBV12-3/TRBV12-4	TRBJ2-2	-	TGTGCCAGCAGTCCCCGGACTAGCGGGAGGGTGAACACCGGGGAGCTGTTTTTT	CASSPRTSGRVNTGELFF
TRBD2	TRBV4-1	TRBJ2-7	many	TGCGCCAGCAGCCAGTCACTAGCGGTGTTGGGCTACGAGCAGTACTTC	CASSQSLAVLGYEQYF
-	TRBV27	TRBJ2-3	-	TGTGCCAGCAGTTTCCCCGGCCCGTCCTTTGGGCGCCCGGGGGTCACAGATACGCAGTATTTT	CASSFPGPSFGRPGVTDTQYF